The rows below give T cell receptor beta chains drawn from one sample of a study of blood T cell repertoires in COVID-19. Clones were read by immunoSEQ multiplex PCR, and TCRdb kept only the in-frame ones, dropping some. Among approximately 240,000 clones listed, approximately 84% were seen once. The source material was peripheral blood. The receptor set was obtained from a man in his fifties with acute or convalescent COVID-19. Each CDR3 is given with its conserved first and last residue. D genes are given only for firm matches. Expanded clones get a size class; other rows say once, few or many, or leave the size out.

CDR3 DNA: TGTGCCAGCAGCCCCCAGGGTCGTGGAAACACCATATATTTT
CDR3 protein: CASSPQGRGNTIYF
V gene: TRBV7-3
D gene: -
J gene: TRBJ1-3
clone size: -

CDR3 DNA: TGTGCCAGCAGTGAACGAGATAGCGGGAGCGGGACCGGGGAGCTGTTTTTT
CDR3 protein: CASSERDSGSGTGELFF
V gene: TRBV2
D gene: TRBD2
J gene: TRBJ2-2
clone size: few

CDR3 DNA: TGTGCCAGCAGCTTAGCAGCGGGGGCCGTGAACGAGCAGTACTTC
CDR3 protein: CASSLAAGAVNEQYF
V gene: TRBV11-3
D gene: TRBD2
J gene: TRBJ2-7
clone size: -

CDR3 DNA: TGTGCCAGCATTGACAGGAAAGATCAGCCCCAGCATTTT
CDR3 protein: CASIDRKDQPQHF
V gene: TRBV12-3/TRBV12-4
D gene: -
J gene: TRBJ1-5
clone size: once

CDR3 DNA: TGTGCCAGCAGCGTAGGCGGCTCAATGAACACCGGGGAGCTGTTTTTT
CDR3 protein: CASSVGGSMNTGELFF
V gene: TRBV9
D gene: -
J gene: TRBJ2-2
clone size: -

CDR3 DNA: TGTGCCAGTACCCCCGACAGGGGGCCTGGAAACACCATATATTTT
CDR3 protein: CASTPDRGPGNTIYF
V gene: TRBV19
D gene: TRBD1
J gene: TRBJ1-3
clone size: -

CDR3 DNA: TGTGCTAGTGGTTTGGTATGGGACAGGCCTGGCGGCTACACCTTC
CDR3 protein: CASGLVWDRPGGYTF
V gene: TRBV12-5
D gene: TRBD1
J gene: TRBJ1-2
clone size: -

CDR3 DNA: TGTGCCAGCAGCTTGATCAGGGGGCGAGATGGCTACACCTTC
CDR3 protein: CASSLIRGRDGYTF
V gene: TRBV5-5
D gene: TRBD1
J gene: TRBJ1-2
clone size: -

CDR3 DNA: TGCGCCAGCAGCGTTAACAGGGATCTCTCGTTCTTC
CDR3 protein: CASSVNRDLSFF
V gene: TRBV5-1
D gene: -
J gene: TRBJ2-1
clone size: -

CDR3 DNA: TGTGCCAGCAGCTTAGGGTTTAGGGGTAGGCAGTTCTTC
CDR3 protein: CASSLGFRGRQFF
V gene: TRBV11-3
D gene: -
J gene: TRBJ2-1
clone size: -